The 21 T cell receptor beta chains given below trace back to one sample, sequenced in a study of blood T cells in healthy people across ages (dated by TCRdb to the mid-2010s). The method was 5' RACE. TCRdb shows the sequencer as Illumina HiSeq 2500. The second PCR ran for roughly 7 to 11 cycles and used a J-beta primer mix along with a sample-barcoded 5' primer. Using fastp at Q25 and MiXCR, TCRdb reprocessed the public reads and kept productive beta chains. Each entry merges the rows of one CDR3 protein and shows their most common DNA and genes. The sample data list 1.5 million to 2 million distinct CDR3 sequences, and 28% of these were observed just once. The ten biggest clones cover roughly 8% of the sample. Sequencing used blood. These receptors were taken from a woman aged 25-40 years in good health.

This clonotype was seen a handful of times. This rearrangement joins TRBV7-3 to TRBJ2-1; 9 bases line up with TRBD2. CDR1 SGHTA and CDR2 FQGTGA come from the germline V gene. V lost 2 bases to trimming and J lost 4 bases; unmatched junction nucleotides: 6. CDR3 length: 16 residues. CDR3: CASSLAGGARYNEQFF. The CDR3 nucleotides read TGTGCCAGCAGCTTAGCGGGGGGGGCACGTTACAATGAGCAGTTCTTC.

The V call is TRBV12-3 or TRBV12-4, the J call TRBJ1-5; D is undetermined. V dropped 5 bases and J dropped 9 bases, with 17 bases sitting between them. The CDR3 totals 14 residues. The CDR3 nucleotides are TGTGCCAGCAGTGATGCGGGGTTTAAGCGGCCCCAGCATTTT. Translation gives CASSDAGFKRPQHF.

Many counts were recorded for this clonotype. CDR3 DNA: TGTGCCAGCAGCTTCTCCAGCGAGGATACGCAGTATTTT. This sequence encodes CASSFSSEDTQYF. The genes are TRBV7-2 and TRBJ2-3; D not resolved. V lost 3 bases and J lost 6, with 10 bases in between. This CDR3 spans 13 amino acids. Germline V gene lookup returns CDR1 SGHTA and CDR2 FQGNSA.

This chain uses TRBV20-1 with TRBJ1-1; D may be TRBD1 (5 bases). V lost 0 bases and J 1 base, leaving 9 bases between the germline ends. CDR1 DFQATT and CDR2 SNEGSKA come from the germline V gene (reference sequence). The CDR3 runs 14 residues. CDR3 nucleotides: TGCAGTGCTAGAGAGCCAGGGAGGAACACTGAAGCTTTCTTT. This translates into CSAREPGRNTEAFF.

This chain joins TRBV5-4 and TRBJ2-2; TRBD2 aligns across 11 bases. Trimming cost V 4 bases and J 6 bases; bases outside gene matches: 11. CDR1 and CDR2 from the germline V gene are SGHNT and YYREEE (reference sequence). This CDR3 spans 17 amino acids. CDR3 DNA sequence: TGTGCCAGCAGCCTCTTCGGGCTAGCGGGGGGCCCCGGGGAGCTGTTTTTT. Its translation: CASSLFGLAGGPGELFF.

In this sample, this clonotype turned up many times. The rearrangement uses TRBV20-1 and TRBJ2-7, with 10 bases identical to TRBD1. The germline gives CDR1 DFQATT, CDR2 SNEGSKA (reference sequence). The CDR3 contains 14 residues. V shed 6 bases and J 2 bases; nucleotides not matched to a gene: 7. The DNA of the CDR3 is TGCAGTGCGAATCCCGGGACAGGGGCCTACGAGCAGTACTTC. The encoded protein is CSANPGTGAYEQYF.

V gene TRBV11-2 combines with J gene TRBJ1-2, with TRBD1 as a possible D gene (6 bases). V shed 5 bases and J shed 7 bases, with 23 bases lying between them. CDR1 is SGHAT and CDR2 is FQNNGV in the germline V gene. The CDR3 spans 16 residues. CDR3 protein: CASSVQPDGGAPGYTF. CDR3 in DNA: TGTGCCAGCAGCGTCCAACCCGACGGGGGGGCGCCTGGCTACACCTTC.

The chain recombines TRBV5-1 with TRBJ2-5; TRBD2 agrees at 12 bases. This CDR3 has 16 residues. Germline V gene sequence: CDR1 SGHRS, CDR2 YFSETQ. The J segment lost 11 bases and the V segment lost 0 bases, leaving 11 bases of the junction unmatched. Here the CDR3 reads CASSLETSGSVSEQYF. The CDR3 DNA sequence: TGCGCCAGCAGCTTGGAGACTAGCGGGAGTGTTAGTGAGCAGTACTTC.

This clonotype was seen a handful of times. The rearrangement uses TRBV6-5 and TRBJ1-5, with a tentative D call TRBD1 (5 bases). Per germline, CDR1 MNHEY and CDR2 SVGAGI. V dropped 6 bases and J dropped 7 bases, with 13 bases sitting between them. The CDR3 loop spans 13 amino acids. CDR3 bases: TGTGCCAGCAGGCCCACTCGGGGCCAGCCCCAGCATTTT. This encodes CASRPTRGQPQHF.

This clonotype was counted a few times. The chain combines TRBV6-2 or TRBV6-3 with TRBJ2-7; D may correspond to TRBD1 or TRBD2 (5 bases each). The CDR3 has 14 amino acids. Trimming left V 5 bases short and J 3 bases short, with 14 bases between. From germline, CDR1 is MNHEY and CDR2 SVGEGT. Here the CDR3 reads CASSGPGPGYEQYF. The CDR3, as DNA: TGTGCCAGCAGTGGTCCGGGACCGGGCTACGAGCAGTACTTC.

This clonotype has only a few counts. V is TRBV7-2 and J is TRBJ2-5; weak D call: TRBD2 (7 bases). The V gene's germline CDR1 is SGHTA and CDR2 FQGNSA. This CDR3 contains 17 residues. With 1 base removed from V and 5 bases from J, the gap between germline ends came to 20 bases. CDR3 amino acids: CASSLEGRRGLRETQYF. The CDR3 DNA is TGTGCCAGCAGCTTAGAGGGGAGGCGGGGGCTCCGGGAGACCCAGTACTTC.

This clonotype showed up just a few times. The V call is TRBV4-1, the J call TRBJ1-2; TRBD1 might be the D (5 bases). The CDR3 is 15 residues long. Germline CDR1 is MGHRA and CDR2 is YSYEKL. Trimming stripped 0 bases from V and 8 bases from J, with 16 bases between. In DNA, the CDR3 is TGCGCCAGCAGCCAAGAGACCCAGGGACCTAGGGGCTACACCTTC. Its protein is CASSQETQGPRGYTF.

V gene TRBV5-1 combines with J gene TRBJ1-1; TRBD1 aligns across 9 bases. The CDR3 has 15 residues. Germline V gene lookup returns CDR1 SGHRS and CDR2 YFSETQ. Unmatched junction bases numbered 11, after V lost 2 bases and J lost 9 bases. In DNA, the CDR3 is TGCGCCAGCAGCTTCCACGCCGGGACAGGGCCTAAAGCTTTCTTT. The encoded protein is CASSFHAGTGPKAFF.

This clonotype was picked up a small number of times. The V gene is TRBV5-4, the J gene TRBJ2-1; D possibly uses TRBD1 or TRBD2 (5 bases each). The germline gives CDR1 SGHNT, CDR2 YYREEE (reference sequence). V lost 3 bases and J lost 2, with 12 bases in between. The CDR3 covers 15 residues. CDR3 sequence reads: CASSYPGRTYNEQFF. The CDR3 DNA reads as TGTGCCAGCAGCTACCCGGGACGTACCTACAATGAGCAGTTCTTC.

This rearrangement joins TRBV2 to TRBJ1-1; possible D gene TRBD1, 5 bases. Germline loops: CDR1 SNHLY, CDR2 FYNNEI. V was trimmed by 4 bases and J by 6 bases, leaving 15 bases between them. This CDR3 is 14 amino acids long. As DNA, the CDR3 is TGTGCCAGCAGTGGAGGAGGGACGGGTTCTGAAGCTTTCTTT. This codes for CASSGGGTGSEAFF.

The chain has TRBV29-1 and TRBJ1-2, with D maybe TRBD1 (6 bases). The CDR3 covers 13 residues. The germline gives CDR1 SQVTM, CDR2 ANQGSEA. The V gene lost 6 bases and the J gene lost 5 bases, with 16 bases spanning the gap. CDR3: CSVSTGSRYGYTF. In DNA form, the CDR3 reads TGCAGCGTCAGTACAGGGTCTAGGTATGGCTACACCTTC.

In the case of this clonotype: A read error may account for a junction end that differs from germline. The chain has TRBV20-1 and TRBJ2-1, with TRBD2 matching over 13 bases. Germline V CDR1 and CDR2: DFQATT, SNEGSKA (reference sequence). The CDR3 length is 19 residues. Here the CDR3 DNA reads TGCAATGCTTCCACGACCGGGACTAGCGGGGCCAGCTCCTACAATGAGCAGTTCTTC. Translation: CNASTTGTSGASSYNEQFF.

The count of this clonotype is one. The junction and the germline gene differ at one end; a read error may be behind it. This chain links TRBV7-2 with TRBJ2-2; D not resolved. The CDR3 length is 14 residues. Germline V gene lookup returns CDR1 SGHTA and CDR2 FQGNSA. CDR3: CASSFGDQTGELFF. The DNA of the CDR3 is TGTGCCAGCAGCTTTGGTGATCAAACCGGAGAGCTGTTTTTT. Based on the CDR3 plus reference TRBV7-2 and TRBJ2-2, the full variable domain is GAGVSQSPSNKVTEKGKDVELRCDPISGHTALYWYRQSLGQGLEFLIYFQGNSAPDKSGLPSDRFSAERTGGSVSTLTIQRTQQEDSAVYLCASSFGDQTGELFFGEGSRLTVL.

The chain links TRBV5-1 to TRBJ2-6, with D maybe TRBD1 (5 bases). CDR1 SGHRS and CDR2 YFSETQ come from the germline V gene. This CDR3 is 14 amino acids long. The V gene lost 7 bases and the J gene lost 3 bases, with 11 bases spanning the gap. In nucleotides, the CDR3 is TGCGCCAGCCATACAGGTAGTGGGGCCAACGTCCTGACTTTC. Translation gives CASHTGSGANVLTF.

The CDR3 nucleotides read TGTGCCAGCTCACCGAAGGGATTCTCAGATACGCAGTATTTT. Amino acid sequence: CASSPKGFSDTQYF. This chain uses TRBV18 with TRBJ2-3, with D unclear. V was trimmed by 3 bases and J by 4 bases, leaving 11 bases between them. Germline CDR1 reads KGHSH; CDR2 reads LQKENI. The CDR3 covers 14 residues.

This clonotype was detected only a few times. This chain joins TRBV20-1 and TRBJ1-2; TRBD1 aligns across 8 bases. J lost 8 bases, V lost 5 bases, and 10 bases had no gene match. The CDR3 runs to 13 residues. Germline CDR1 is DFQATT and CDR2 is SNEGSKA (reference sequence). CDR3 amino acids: CSAALTGVEGYTF. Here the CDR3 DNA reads TGCAGTGCTGCTCTGACAGGGGTTGAGGGCTACACCTTC.